A single sample is the source of the 3 T cell receptor beta chains below, sequenced in a study of T cell changes during pregnancy in multiple sclerosis. The method was immunoSEQ multiplex PCR; TCRdb's version includes in-frame clones alone and lacks a portion of them. This table holds some 70,000 clones, approximately 90% found once. This sample comprised peripheral blood, obtained in the second trimester of pregnancy. Receptors were obtained from a female donor in good health, enrolled as a control in a pregnancy study.

The chain has TRBV7-2 and TRBJ2-2, with TRBD2 matching over 8 bases. The CDR3 covers 14 residues. V gave up 10 bases and J gave up 7 bases; unmatched junction bases: 11. The germline CDR1 and CDR2 sequences are SGHTA and FQGNSA. CDR3 region: CATLPGGVVGELFF. For the CDR3, the DNA is TGTGCCACCCTCCCGGGGGGGGTCGTCGGGGAGCTGTTTTTT.

This clone was detected only a few times. The V gene is TRBV7-9, the J gene TRBJ2-2, with 7 bases that match TRBD1. In germline, CDR1 is SEHNR, CDR2 FQNEAQ (reference sequence). The CDR3 contains 17 residues. J lost 5 bases, V lost 1 base, and 10 bases had no gene match. CDR3 loop: CASSLGRDRGETGELFF. The CDR3 nucleotides read TGTGCCAGCAGCTTAGGTCGGGACAGAGGGGAGACCGGGGAGCTGTTTTTT.

The V gene is TRBV11-3, the J gene TRBJ2-5; 12 bases agree with TRBD2. The V segment lost 1 base and the J segment 4 bases; nucleotides outside the gene matches: 7. Germline CDR1 SGHNT, CDR2 YENEEA. The CDR3 is made up of 17 amino acids. The CDR3 loop is CASSLGGLAGRTETQYF. Here the CDR3 DNA reads TGTGCCAGCAGCTTAGGTGGACTAGCGGGGCGCACAGAGACCCAGTACTTC.